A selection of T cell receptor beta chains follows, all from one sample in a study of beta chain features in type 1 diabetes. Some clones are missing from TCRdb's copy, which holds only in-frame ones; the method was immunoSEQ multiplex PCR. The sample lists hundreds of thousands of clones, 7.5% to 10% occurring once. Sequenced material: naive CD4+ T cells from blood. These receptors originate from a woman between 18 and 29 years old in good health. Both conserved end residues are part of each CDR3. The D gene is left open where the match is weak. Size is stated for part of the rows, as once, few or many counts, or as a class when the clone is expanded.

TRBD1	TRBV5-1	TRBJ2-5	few	TGCGCCAGCAGCGTATATACAGGGGAAGAGACCCAGTACTTC	CASSVYTGEETQYF
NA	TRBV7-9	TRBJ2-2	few	TGTGCCAGCAGCGGAGGAGGGGTTTACACCGGGGAGCTGTTTTTT	CASSGGGVYTGELFF
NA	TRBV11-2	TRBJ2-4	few	TGTGCCAGCAGCTTAAATAGCAATTGGCTAGCCAAAAACATTCAGTACTTC	CASSLNSNWLAKNIQYF
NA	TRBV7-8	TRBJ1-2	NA	TGTGCCAGCAGCCGCCGGAGCAGGGAGGAGACCTATGGCTACACCTTC	CASSRRSREETYGYTF
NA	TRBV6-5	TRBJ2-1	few	TGTGCCAGCAGTGTCTCCGGGATTGGCCCCTGGTTCTTC	CASSVSGIGPWFF
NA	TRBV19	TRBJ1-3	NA	TGTGCCAGTAGCCCTCGACAGGAGTATGGAAACACCATATATTTT	CASSPRQEYGNTIYF
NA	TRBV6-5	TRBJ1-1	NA	TGTGCCACCACAGGGAAGGGTGAAGCTTTCTTT	CATTGKGEAFF
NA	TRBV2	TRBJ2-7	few	TGTGCCAGCAGTGAATCGTCGAACATAGCGATATACGAGCAGTACTTC	CASSESSNIAIYEQYF
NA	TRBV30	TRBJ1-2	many	TGTGCCTGGAGCCACAGCGGGGGCTACACCTTC	CAWSHSGGYTF
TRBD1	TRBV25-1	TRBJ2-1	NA	TGTGCCAGCAGTGAATGGGGGGACAGGGGGAATGAGCAGTTCTTC	CASSEWGDRGNEQFF
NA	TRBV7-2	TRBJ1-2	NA	TGTGCCAGCAGCTTAAACCAGGCAGGCTACACCTTC	CASSLNQAGYTF
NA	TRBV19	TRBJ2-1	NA	TGTGCCAGTAGCCCCCGCAGTTACAATGAGCAGTTCTTC	CASSPRSYNEQFF
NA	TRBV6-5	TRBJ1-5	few	TGTGCCAGCAGTTATCGGGGGGATCAGCCCCAGCATTTT	CASSYRGDQPQHF
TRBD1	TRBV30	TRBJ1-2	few	TGTGCCTGGAGTCCCTGGACAGGCGGCTACACCTTC	CAWSPWTGGYTF
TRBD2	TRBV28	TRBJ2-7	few	TGTGCCAGCAGTTCAAGGTTTAGCGGGGGGGACTACGAGCAGTACTTC	CASSSRFSGGDYEQYF
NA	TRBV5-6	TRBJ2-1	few	TGTGCCAGCAGCCATCGGACACACTCCAATGAGCAGTTCTTC	CASSHRTHSNEQFF
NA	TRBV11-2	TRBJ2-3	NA	TGTGCCAGCAGCCGTTACACAGATACGCAGTATTTT	CASSRYTDTQYF
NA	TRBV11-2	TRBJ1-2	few	TGTGCCAGCACCTTTCCCGAGGCCTTC	CASTFPEAF
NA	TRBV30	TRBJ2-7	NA	TGTGCCTGGAATTCAGGGTCCTCACCCTACGAGCAGTACTTC	CAWNSGSSPYEQYF
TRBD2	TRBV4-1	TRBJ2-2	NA	TGCGCCAGCAGCCAACTCTTCGTAGCGGGATTGTCGGAAACCGGGGAGCTGTTTTTT	CASSQLFVAGLSETGELFF
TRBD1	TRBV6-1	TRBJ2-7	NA	TGTGCCAGCAGTTCGACAGGGTTCTACGAGCAGTACTTC	CASSSTGFYEQYF
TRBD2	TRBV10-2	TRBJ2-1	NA	TGCGCCAGCAGACTAGCGGGGGCCTCCTACAATGAGCAGTTCTTC	CASRLAGASYNEQFF
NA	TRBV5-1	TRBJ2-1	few	TGCGCCAGCAGCTTGGCGCAGGGGCGAACTCGTTACAATGAGCAGTTCTTC	CASSLAQGRTRYNEQFF
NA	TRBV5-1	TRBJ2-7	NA	TGCGCCAGCAGCTTGGTCGCGGGGAGCTCCTACGAGCAGTACTTC	CASSLVAGSSYEQYF
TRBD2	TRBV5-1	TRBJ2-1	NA	TGCGCCAGCAGCCCGACTAGCGGGACTTTCTATGAGCAGTTCTTC	CASSPTSGTFYEQFF
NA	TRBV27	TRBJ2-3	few	TGTGCCAGCAGTTTAACAGGGAGAGGCACAGATACGCAGTATTTT	CASSLTGRGTDTQYF
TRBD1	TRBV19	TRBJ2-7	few	TGTGCCAGTAGTATTACAGGGGGAAGCTACGAGCAGTACTTC	CASSITGGSYEQYF
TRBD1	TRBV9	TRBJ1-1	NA	TGTGCCAGCAGCGTAGGGACACAGGGGGCGTCAGCTTTCTTT	CASSVGTQGASAFF
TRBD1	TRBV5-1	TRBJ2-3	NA	TGCGCCAGCCGAATTCGGGACAGGGGGCCTGTCGCAGATACGCAGTATTTT	CASRIRDRGPVADTQYF
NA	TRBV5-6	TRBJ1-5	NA	TGTGCCAGCAGCTTGTCTGGACAGCACAATCAGCCCCAGCATTTT	CASSLSGQHNQPQHF
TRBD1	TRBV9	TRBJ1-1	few	TGTGCCAGCAGCTTACGGACAGGGGGCCCGGGCACTGAAGCTTTCTTT	CASSLRTGGPGTEAFF
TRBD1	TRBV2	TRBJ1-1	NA	TGTGCCAGCAAACAGGGGGCTCTGAACACTGAAGCTTTCTTT	CASKQGALNTEAFF
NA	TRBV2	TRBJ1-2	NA	TGTGCCAGCAGGTCAAACTATGGCTACACCTTC	CASRSNYGYTF
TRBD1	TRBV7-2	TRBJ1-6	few	TGTGCCAGCAGCTCCCACCAAGGGGGACAGGCTAATTCACCCCTCCACTTT	CASSSHQGGQANSPLHF
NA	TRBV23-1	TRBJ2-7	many	TGCGCCAGCAGTCAATTCACAGGTCCCTACGAGCAGTACTTC	CASSQFTGPYEQYF
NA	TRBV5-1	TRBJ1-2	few	TGCGCCAGCAAGTTTAACACTAACTATGGCTACACCTTC	CASKFNTNYGYTF
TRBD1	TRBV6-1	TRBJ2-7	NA	TGTGCCAGCAGTGAAGGGACAGGGGTAGGACTACTTTTCTCCTACGAGCAGTACTTC	CASSEGTGVGLLFSYEQYF
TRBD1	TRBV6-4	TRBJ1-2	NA	TGTGCCAGCAGTGAGACCGGGACAGGGGATGGCTACACCTTC	CASSETGTGDGYTF
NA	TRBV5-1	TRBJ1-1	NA	TGCGCCAGCAGTTGGGCCGACGACACTGAAGCTTTCTTT	CASSWADDTEAFF